The clone carrying this T cell receptor beta chain was seen repeatedly, ten times or more. The lymph nodes were axillary draining lymph nodes from breast cancer patients. This sample is drawn from a study of breast tumors, draining lymph nodes, adjacent tissues. Via MiXCR, TCRdb re-called the multiplex PCR reads, giving one row per CDR3 protein. The sample yields over 200,000 distinct CDR3 sequences, less than 40% seen once. The germline gives CDR1 SNHLY, CDR2 FYNNEI. This CDR3 comprises 15 residues. V lost 8 bases and J lost 1, with 16 bases in between. V and J are TRBV2 and TRBJ2-3; D is perhaps TRBD2 (5 bases). Specimen: axillary lymph node tissue. The receptor comes from a female donor with breast cancer. Some clones in this sample may be carry-over from other donors' samples. The CDR3 bases are TGTGCCAGCGGGCGCCCGGGGAGAGGCACAGATACGCAGTATTTT. It translates to CASGRPGRGTDTQYF.